The 2 T cell receptor beta chains reported below all come from one sample, sequenced in a study of cytomegalovirus exposure and HLA in healthy donors. TCRdb keeps only in-frame clones here, not all; method: immunoSEQ multiplex PCR. The sample consists of some 120,000 clones, around 90% of them appearing once. Sequenced sample: PBMCs. These receptors came from a woman between 18 and 30 years old in good health and CMV-seronegative.

The V gene is TRBV5-1, the J gene TRBJ1-1, with a weak D call TRBD1 (5 bases). Trimming cost V 4 bases and J 3 bases, with 10 bases left between them. Germline CDR1 reads SGHRS; CDR2 reads YFSETQ. There are 13 residues in the CDR3. As DNA, the CDR3 is TGCGCCAGCAGCGCAAAAGGGGACACTGAAGCTTTCTTT. Residues: CASSAKGDTEAFF. The whole variable domain, filled in from reference TRBV5-1 and TRBJ1-1, reads KAGVTQTPRYLIKTRGQQVTLSCSPISGHRSVSWYQQTPGQGLQFLFEYFSETQRNKGNFPGRFSGRQFSNSRSEMNVSTLELGDSALYLCASSAKGDTEAFFGQGTRLTVV.

This clone showed up just a few times. The V call is TRBV4-2, the J call TRBJ2-1, with a possible D match to TRBD2 (5 bases). This CDR3 comprises 17 residues. Germline V gene sequence: CDR1 LGHNA, CDR2 YNFKEQ. Trimming removed 1 base from V and 0 bases from J, with 13 bases in between. CDR3 nucleotides: TGTGCCAGCAGCCAAGCCCGAGCGGAGAGCTCCTACAATGAGCAGTTCTTC. Translation: CASSQARAESSYNEQFF.